The clone carrying this TCR beta chain was recorded at least ten times. The antigen is unknown. The data are from a study of blood T cells in healthy people across ages. Study results and limitations: More naive CD4+ cells and higher diversity marked long-lived donors relative to aged donors. CMV status of donors was unknown, possibly confounding expanded clonotype changes.

CDR1 DFQATT and CDR2 SNEGSKA come from the germline V gene (reference sequence). The germline V and J ends were trimmed by 0 bases and 2 bases, with 16 bases remaining between them. The CDR3 consists of 16 residues. Then a second PCR, running roughly 7 to 11 cycles, was carried out with a sample-barcoded 5' primer and a J-beta primer mix. TCRdb reprocessed the 5' RACE reads via MiXCR and lists one record per CDR3 protein. The sample holds around 670,000 distinct CDR3 sequences, about 30% seen once. V gene TRBV20-1 combines with J gene TRBJ1-1; D may be TRBD1 (5 bases). Sample: blood. This sequence originates from an elderly woman in good health. CDR3 bases: TGCAGTGCTAGAGATGGATTGGGGGGACCCAACACTGAAGCTTTCTTT. Amino acid sequence: CSARDGLGGPNTEAFF.